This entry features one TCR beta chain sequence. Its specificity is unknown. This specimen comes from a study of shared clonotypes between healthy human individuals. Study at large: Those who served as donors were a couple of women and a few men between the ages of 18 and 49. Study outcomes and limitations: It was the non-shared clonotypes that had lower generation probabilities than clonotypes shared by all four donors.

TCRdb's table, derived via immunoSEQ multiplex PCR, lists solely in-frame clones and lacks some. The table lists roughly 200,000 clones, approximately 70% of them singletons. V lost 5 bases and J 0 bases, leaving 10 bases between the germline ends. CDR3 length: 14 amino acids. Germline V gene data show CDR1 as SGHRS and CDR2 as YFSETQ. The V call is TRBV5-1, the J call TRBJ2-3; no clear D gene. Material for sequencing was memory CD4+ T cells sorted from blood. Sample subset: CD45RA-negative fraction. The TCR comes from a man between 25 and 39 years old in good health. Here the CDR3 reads CASRRTTSTDTQYF. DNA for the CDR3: TGCGCCAGCAGGAGAACGACTAGCACAGATACGCAGTATTTT.